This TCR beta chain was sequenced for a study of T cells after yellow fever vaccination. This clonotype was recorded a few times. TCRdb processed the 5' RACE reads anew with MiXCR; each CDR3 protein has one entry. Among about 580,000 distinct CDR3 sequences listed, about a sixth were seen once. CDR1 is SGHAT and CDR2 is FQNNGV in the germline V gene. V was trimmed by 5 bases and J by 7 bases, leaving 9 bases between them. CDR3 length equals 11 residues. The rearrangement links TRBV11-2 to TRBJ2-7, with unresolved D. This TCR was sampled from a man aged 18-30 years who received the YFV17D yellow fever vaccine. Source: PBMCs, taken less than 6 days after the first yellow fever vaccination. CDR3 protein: CASSHLREQYF. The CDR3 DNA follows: TGTGCCAGCAGCCACCTTCGTGAGCAGTACTTC.